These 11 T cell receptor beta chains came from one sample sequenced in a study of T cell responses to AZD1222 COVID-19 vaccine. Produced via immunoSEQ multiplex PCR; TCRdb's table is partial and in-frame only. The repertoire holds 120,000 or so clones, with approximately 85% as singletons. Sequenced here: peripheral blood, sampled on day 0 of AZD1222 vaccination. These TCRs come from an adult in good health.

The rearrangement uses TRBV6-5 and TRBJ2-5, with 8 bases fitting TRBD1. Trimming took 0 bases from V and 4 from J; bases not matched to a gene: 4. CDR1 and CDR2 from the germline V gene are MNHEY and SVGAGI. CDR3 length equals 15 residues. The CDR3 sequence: CASSYSDRAGETQYF. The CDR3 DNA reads TGTGCCAGCAGTTACTCGGACAGGGCGGGAGAGACCCAGTACTTC.

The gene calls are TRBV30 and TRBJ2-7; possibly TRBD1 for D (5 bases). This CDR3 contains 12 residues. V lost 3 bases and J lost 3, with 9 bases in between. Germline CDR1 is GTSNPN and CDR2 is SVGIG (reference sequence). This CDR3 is CAWSTGYYEQYF. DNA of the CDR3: TGTGCCTGGAGCACAGGCTACTACGAGCAGTACTTC.

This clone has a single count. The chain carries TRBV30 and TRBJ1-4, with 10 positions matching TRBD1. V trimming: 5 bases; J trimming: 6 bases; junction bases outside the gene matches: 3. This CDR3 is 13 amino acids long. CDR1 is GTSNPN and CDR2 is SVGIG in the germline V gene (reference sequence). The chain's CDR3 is CAWRQGAHEKLFF. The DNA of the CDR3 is TGTGCCTGGCGACAGGGGGCGCATGAAAAACTGTTTTTT.

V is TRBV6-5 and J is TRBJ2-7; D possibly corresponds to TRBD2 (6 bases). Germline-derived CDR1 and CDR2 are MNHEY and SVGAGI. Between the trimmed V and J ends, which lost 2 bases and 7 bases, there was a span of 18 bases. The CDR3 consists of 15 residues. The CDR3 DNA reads TGTGCCAGCAGTTACACCAGGACGGCTCGGGGGGAGCAGTACTTC. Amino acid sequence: CASSYTRTARGEQYF.

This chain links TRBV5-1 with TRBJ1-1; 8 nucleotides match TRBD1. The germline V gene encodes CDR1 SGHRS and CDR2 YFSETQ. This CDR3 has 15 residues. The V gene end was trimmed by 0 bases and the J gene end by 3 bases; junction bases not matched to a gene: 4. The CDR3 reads CASSLEGQGYTEAFF. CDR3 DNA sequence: TGCGCCAGCAGCTTGGAAGGACAGGGCTACACTGAAGCTTTCTTT.

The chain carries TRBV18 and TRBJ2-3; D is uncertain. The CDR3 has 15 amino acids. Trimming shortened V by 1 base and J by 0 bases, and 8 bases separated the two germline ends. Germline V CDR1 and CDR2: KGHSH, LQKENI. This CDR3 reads CASSPLVRSTDTQYF. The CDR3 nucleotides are TGTGCCAGCTCACCACTCGTACGTAGCACAGATACGCAGTATTTT.

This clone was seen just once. CDR3 sequence reads: CASSQLRGSTYNSPLHF. As DNA, the CDR3 is TGTGCCAGCAGCCAACTGCGGGGATCGACCTATAATTCACCCCTCCACTTT. The rearrangement joins TRBV7-9 to TRBJ1-6; D unresolved. The CDR3 is 17 residues long. Trimming took 5 bases from V and 2 from J, leaving 16 bases between them. CDR1 is SEHNR and CDR2 is FQNEAQ in the germline V gene (reference sequence).

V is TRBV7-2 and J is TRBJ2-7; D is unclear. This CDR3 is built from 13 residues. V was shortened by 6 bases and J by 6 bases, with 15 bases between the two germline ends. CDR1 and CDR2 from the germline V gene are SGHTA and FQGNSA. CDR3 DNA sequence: TGTGCCAGCAGTCCCTCTCGTCTTATCGAGCAGTACTTC. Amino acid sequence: CASSPSRLIEQYF.

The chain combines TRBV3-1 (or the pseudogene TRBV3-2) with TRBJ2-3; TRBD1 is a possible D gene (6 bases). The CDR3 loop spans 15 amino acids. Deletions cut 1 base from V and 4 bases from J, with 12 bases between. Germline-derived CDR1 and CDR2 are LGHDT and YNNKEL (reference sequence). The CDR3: CASSQVGSGADTQYF. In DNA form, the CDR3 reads TGTGCCAGCAGCCAAGTTGGGTCAGGGGCAGATACGCAGTATTTT.

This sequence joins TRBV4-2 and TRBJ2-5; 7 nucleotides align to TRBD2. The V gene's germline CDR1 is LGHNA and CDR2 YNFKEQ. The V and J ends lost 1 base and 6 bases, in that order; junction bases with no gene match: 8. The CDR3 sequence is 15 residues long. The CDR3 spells CASSQGSREAKTQYF. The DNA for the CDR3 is TGTGCCAGCAGCCAAGGATCCCGGGAGGCCAAGACCCAGTACTTC.

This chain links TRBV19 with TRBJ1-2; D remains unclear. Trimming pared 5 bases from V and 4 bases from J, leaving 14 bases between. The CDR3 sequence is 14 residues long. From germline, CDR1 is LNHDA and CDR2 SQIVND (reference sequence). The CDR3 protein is CASSEPRTLYGYTF. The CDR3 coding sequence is TGTGCCAGTAGTGAGCCCCGGACCCTCTATGGCTACACCTTC. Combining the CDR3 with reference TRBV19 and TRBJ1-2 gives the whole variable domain DGGITQSPKYLFRKEGQNVTLSCEQNLNHDAMYWYRQDPGQGLRLIYYSQIVNDFQKGDIAEGYSVSREKKESFPLTVTSAQKNPTAFYLCASSEPRTLYGYTFGSGTRLTVV.